This TCR beta chain was sequenced for a study of CXCR3-negative and CXCR3-positive naive CD8 T cells. Study-wide points: Researchers report that CXCR3-positive naive cells carry more hydrophobic TRB CDR3s than CXCR3-negative naive cells.

It was by 5' RACE with UMI labels that the TRB cDNA libraries were prepared. TCRdb re-called the 5' RACE reads and gives one entry per CDR3 protein, without DNA. Recorded for this sample: just under 65,000 distinct CDR3 sequences. This CDR3 is 15 amino acids long. Germline CDR1 MNHEY, CDR2 SVGAGI. A word on this clonotype: What it binds is not known.

The chain joins TRBV6-5 to TRBJ2-3; TCRdb returns TRBD1, unconfirmable since there is no DNA. The sequenced sample was naive CXCR3+ CD8+ T cells from blood. Sample subset: CD45RO-CCR7+CD27+CD95- naive CD8+ T cells expressing CXCR3 (TNR3+). This receptor was taken from a human donor in good health. Some clones in this sample may be carry-over from other donors' samples. The CDR3 region is CASSMTGASTDTQYF.